These 18 T cell receptor beta chains came from one sample sequenced in a study of tumor-infiltrating lymphocytes in primary liver carcinoma. Unsorted whole blood yielded the blood RNA, and germline DNA was also extracted. A primer matching the constant region was used to make TCR beta cDNA from approximately 0.45 ug of total RNA. ARM-PCR was slightly modified, and three nested multiplex PCR rounds with it gave rise to the TCR beta libraries. PCR rounds one and two used TRBV1-TRBV30 forward primers with a C-beta reverse primer for around 11 cycles each. MiXCR, applied by TCRdb to the multiplex PCR reads, yields one record per CDR3 protein. The table lists approximately 330,000 distinct CDR3 sequences, about 65% of them singletons. The sample taken for sequencing was peripheral blood. All receptors derive from a man aged 35 to 55 with primary liver carcinoma and hepatitis B virus infection.

Turning to this clonotype: The CDR3 does not close with the conserved phenylalanine or tryptophan, likely indicating a read error. No DNA is shown, since the ends of the CDR3 on it are uncertain; the CDR3 is the one TCRdb lists. This sequence joins TRBV14 and TRBJ2-1; TRBD1 is taken as the D call from the table, unchecked against the DNA. The CDR3 contains 14 residues when both ends are counted. Germline V gene lookup returns CDR1 SGHDN and CDR2 FVKESK. The CDR3 protein is CASSQVNSLPGEFS.

The chain joins TRBV6-2 or TRBV6-3 to TRBJ1-5; D is unclear. V was clipped by 0 bases and J by 6 bases, with 12 bases between them. There are 15 residues in the CDR3. The germline gives CDR1 MNHEY, CDR2 SVGEGT. The CDR3 protein is CASSYSGMGCQPQHF. The DNA for the CDR3 is TGTGCCAGCAGTTACTCAGGGATGGGGTGTCAGCCCCAGCATTTT.

This clonotype was seen only once. This may stem from a read error, because a much larger clone lies one nucleotide away. The gene calls are TRBV4-1 and TRBJ2-5, with TRBD2 matching over 10 bases. The CDR3 is 17 residues long. CDR1 MGHRA and CDR2 YSYEKL come from the germline V gene. CDR3 sequence: CAGSQEPIEREGAPQYF. The CDR3 nucleotides are TGCGCCGGCAGCCAAGAGCCCATCGAGCGGGAGGGGGCTCCCCAGTACTTC.

About this clonotype itself: The junction and the germline gene differ at one end; a read error may be behind it. The chain joins TRBV28 to TRBJ1-5; D ambiguous. The CDR3 consists of 16 residues. Germline assignment: CDR1 MDHEN and CDR2 SYDVKM. In DNA, the CDR3 is TGTGTCAGCAGTTTCATAGAGGGTCGAGGGAGTCAGGCCCAGCATTTT. Encoded protein: CVSSFIEGRGSQAQHF.

About this clonotype itself: A junction boundary mismatches the germline segment, possibly from a read error. V is TRBV4-1 and J is TRBJ1-4; 10 nucleotides line up with TRBD1. This CDR3 is built from 14 residues. From germline, CDR1 is MGHRA and CDR2 YSYEKL. CDR3 bases: TGTGTCAGCAGCCAGGGACAGGGGAGTGAAAAACTGTTTTTT. Translation gives CVSSQGQGSEKLFF.

About this clonotype: Because it lacks the conserved phenylalanine or tryptophan at the end, this CDR3 is likely a read error. The chain links TRBV11-2 to TRBJ1-2; the match to TRBD1 covers 10 bases. The ends lost 5 bases at V and 0 bases at J; junction bases unmatched: 9. Germline values: CDR1 SGHAT, CDR2 FQNNGV. This CDR3 region has 17 residues. The CDR3 reads CASSRTSGTGANYGYTL. The CDR3 DNA reads as TGTGCCAGCAGCCGAACTTCTGGGACAGGGGCTAACTATGGCTACACCTTA.

This clonotype was observed a few times. This chain uses TRBV5-4 with TRBJ2-5; D gene ambiguous. The ends were cut back, 1 base at V and 2 bases at J, with 6 bases in the middle. The germline V gene has CDR1 SGHNT and CDR2 YYREEE (reference sequence). There are 13 residues in the CDR3. The CDR3 DNA reads TGTGCCAGCAGCTTGTCCGGGCAAGAGACCCAGTACTTC. It specifies CASSLSGQETQYF.

The CDR3 sequence is CASSGIVFDQPQHF. CDR3 nucleotides: TGTGCCAGCTCAGGGATAGTATTCGATCAGCCCCAGCATTTT. The V and J genes are TRBV18 and TRBJ1-5; no clear D. Trimming pared 5 bases from V and 5 bases from J, leaving 13 bases between. Germline-derived CDR1 and CDR2 are KGHSH and LQKENI. The CDR3 has 14 residues. Combining the CDR3 with reference TRBV18 and TRBJ1-5 gives the whole variable domain NAGVMQNPRHLVRRRGQEARLRCSPMKGHSHVYWYRQLPEEGLKFMVYLQKENIIDESGMPKERFSAEFPKEGPSILRIQQVVRGDSAAYFCASSGIVFDQPQHFGDGTRLSIL.

On this clonotype itself: The conserved phenylalanine or tryptophan is not found at the CDR3 terminus, so this likely reflects a read error. The DNA is omitted, as the CDR3 cannot be located on it reliably, and the CDR3 follows TCRdb's listing. The V gene is TRBV29-1, the J gene TRBJ2-1; the D segment call TRBD1 is taken from the table without a DNA check. The length of the CDR3 is 13 amino acids, counting both ends. The germline V gene has CDR1 SQVTM and CDR2 ANQGSEA. The CDR3 region is CSAAWKGGNELFL.

Ten or more counts support this clonotype. A much larger clone lies one base from this, so it may be a read error. The chain uses TRBV11-2 and TRBJ2-1; 7 nucleotides match TRBD2. The CDR3 sequence is 15 residues long. CDR1 is SGHAT and CDR2 is FQNNGV in the germline V gene. The CDR3 DNA reads TGTGCCTGCAGCTTAGGACCCGGGGGAGGGAATGAGCAGTTCTTC. It specifies CACSLGPGGGNEQFF.

In its sample, this clonotype was seen a few times. The chain combines TRBV5-4 with TRBJ2-3; TRBD2 aligns across 7 bases. V lost 4 bases, J lost 4 bases, and 9 bases stayed unmatched. The CDR3 runs to 15 residues. Germline CDR1 SGHNT, CDR2 YYREEE (reference sequence). CDR3 in amino acids: CASSRPGGRADTQYF. The CDR3 region has the DNA TGTGCCAGCAGCCGACCCGGAGGGAGGGCAGATACGCAGTATTTT.

In regard to this clonotype: This may come from a read error, since a much larger clone is one base off. The V gene is TRBV12-3 or TRBV12-4, the J gene TRBJ1-2, with TRBD1 identical over 7 bases. This CDR3 has 14 amino acids. DNA of the CDR3: TGTTCCAGCAGACCCACAGGGGTCCCGTTGGGCTACACCTTC. Its protein product is CSSRPTGVPLGYTF.

This clonotype turned up a few times. The chain is built from TRBV5-6 and TRBJ1-2, with D uncertain. The CDR3 runs 15 residues. The V gene lost 1 base and the J gene lost 0 bases, with 10 bases spanning the gap. Germline loops: CDR1 SGHDT, CDR2 YYEEEE. CDR3 nucleotide sequence: TGTGCCAGCAGCTTGAACCCACCGTCTAACTATGGCTACACCTTC. Translating gives CASSLNPPSNYGYTF.

With respect to this clonotype: This clone may be a read error of a much larger clone one base away. V usage is TRBV4-1 and J usage is TRBJ2-7; D possibly corresponds to TRBD1 (5 bases). Per the germline V gene, CDR1 is MGHRA and CDR2 is YSYEKL. CDR3 length: 14 amino acids. In nucleotides, the CDR3 is TGCGCCAGCAGCTTATTGACAGACTCCTACGGGCAGTACTTC. Protein: CASSLLTDSYGQYF.

The chain employs TRBV11-2 and TRBJ2-3; TRBD2 aligns across 7 bases. V shed 9 bases, J shed 6 bases, and the junction held 9 bases outside the gene matches. This CDR3 has 13 amino acids. The germline V gene has CDR1 SGHAT and CDR2 FQNNGV. CDR3 DNA sequence: TGTGCCAGTAACCTGAGCGGGATTGATACGCAGTATTTT. Translating it yields CASNLSGIDTQYF.

This clonotype occurred a few times. The rearrangement uses TRBV11-2 and TRBJ1-2, with a possible D match to TRBD1 (5 bases). The germline gives CDR1 SGHAT, CDR2 FQNNGV. This CDR3 has 17 amino acids. Deletions cut 5 bases from V and 2 bases from J, with 21 bases between. This CDR3 reads CASSPLTGPRTNYGYTF. The CDR3, as DNA: TGTGCCAGCAGCCCTCTAACGGGACCGAGAACGAACTATGGCTACACCTTC.

The sample holds a few counts of this clonotype. J is TRBJ1-5 and V is TRBV5-5; the match to TRBD1 covers 8 bases. The ends lost 0 bases at V and 6 bases at J; junction bases unmatched: 5. Germline values: CDR1 SGHKS, CDR2 YYEKEE (reference sequence). This CDR3 is 15 amino acids long. CDR3 residues: CASSLETGGFQPQHF. Written as DNA, the CDR3 is TGTGCCAGCAGCTTGGAAACAGGGGGGTTTCAGCCCCAGCATTTT.

On this clonotype itself: This CDR3 fails to terminate in the conserved phenylalanine or tryptophan, so it likely reflects a read error. DNA for the CDR3: TGTGCCGGCAGTCGGTCAGGGGGCGCAGATACGCAGTATCTT. Translated, it gives CAGSRSGGADTQYL. The V call is TRBV6-5, the J call TRBJ2-3; 8 nucleotides line up with TRBD1. CDR1 is MNHEY, CDR2 SVGAGI, per germline. The CDR3 extends over 14 amino acids.